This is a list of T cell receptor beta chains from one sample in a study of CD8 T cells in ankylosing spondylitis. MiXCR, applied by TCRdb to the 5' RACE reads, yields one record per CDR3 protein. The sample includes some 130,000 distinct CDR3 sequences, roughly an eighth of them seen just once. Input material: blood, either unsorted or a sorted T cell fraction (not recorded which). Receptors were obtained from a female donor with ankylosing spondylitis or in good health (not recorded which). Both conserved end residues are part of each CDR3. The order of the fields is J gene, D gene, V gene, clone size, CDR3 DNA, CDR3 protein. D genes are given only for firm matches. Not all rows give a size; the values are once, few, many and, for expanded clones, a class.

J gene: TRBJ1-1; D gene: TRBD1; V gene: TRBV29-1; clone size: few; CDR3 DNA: TGCAGCGGGGGGACAGCGACTGAAGCTTTCTTT; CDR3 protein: CSGGTATEAFF
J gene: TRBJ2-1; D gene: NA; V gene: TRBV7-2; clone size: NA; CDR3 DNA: TGTGCCAGCAGCTTAGACCCGACTAGGGTCGGTGAGCAGTTCTTC; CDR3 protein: CASSLDPTRVGEQFF
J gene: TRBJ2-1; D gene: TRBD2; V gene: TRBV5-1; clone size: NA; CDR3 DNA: TGCGCCAGCAGCTCCCTTTCTAGCGGGAGGGCCTCAGATGAGCAGTTCTTC; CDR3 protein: CASSSLSSGRASDEQFF
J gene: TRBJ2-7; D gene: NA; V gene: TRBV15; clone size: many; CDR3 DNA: TGTGCCACCAGCGTCCAAAGGGGGTACGAGCAGTACTTC; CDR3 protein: CATSVQRGYEQYF
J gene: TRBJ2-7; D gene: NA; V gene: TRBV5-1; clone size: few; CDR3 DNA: TGCGCCAGCAGCTTATGGGGTGACTACGAGCAGTACTTC; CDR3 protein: CASSLWGDYEQYF
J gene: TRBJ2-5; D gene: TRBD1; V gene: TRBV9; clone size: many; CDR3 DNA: TGTGCCAGCAGCGTAGAGGGGGCCGAAGAGACCCAGTACTTC; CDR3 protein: CASSVEGAEETQYF
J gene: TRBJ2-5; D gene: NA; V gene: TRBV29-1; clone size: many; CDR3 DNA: TGCAGCGTTGACGTCCAGGGGTCGGAGACCCAGTACTTC; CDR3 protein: CSVDVQGSETQYF
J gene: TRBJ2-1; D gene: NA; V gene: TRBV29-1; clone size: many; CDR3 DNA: TGCAGCGTCGCTCTAGAATGGAATGAGCAGTTCTTC; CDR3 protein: CSVALEWNEQFF
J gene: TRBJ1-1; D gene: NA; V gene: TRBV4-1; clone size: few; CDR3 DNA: TGCGCCAGCAGCCAAGATCAAGGGGGGAGGGTCACTGAAGCTTTCTTT; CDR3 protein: CASSQDQGGRVTEAFF
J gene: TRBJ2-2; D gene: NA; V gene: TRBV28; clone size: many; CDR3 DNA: TGTGCCAGCCTCAATTTCAAGGCTGGGGAGCTGTTTTTT; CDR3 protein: CASLNFKAGELFF
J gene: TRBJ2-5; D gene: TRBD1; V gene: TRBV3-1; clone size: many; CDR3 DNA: TGTGCCAGCAGCCCCGGACAGGGGGCGGTAAAGGAGACCCAGTACTTC; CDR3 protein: CASSPGQGAVKETQYF
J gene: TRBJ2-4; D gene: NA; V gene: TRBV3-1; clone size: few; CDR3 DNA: TGTGCCAGCAGCCAATCTTTTGGGGGTCCGAACATTCAGTACTTC; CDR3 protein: CASSQSFGGPNIQYF
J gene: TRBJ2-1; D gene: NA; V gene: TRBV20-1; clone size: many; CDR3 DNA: TGCAGTGCTTCGGACGGAGACTCCTACAATGAGCAGTTCTTC; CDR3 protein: CSASDGDSYNEQFF
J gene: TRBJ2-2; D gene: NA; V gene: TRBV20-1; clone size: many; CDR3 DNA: TGCAGTGCCCAGATTGCAGGTCGCACCGGGGAGCTGTTTTTT; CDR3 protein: CSAQIAGRTGELFF
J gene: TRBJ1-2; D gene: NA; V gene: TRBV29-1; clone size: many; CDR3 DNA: TGCAGCTCACCCGGTGTATCTGGTGGCTACACCTTC; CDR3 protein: CSSPGVSGGYTF
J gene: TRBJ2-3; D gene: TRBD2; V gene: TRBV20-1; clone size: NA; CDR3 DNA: TGCAGTGCTAGCGGACTAGCGAGAGAGGTGACAGATACGCAGTATTTT; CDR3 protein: CSASGLAREVTDTQYF
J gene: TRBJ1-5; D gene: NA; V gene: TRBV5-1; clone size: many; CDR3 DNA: TGCGCCAGCGGGAAGGGGGGCGCGCGCAATCAGCCCCAGCATTTT; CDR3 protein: CASGKGGARNQPQHF
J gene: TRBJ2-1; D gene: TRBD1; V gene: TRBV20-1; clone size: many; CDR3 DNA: TGCAGTGCTATGTCACCGGGACAGGGGTCGGTCTACAATGAGCAGTTCTTC; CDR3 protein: CSAMSPGQGSVYNEQFF
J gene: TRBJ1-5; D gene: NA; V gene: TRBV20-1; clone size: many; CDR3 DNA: TGCAGTGCTAGAGGGGAACAGAGCAATCAGCCCCAGCATTTT; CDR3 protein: CSARGEQSNQPQHF